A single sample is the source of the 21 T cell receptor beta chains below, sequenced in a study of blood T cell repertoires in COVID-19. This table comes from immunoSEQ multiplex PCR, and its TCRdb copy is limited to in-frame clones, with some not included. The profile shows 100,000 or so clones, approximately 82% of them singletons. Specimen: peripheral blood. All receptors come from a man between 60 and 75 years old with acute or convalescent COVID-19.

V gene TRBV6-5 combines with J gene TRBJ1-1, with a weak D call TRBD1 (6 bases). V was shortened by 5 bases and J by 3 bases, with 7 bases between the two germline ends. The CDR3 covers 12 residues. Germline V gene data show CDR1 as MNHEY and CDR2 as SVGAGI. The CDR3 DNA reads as TGTGCCAGCAGTCCAGGGGACACTGAAGCTTTCTTT. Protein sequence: CASSPGDTEAFF.

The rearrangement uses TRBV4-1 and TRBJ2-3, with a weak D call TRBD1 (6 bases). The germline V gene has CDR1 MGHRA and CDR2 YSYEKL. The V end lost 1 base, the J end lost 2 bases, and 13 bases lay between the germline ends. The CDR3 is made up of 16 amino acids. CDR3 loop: CASSQAGTPTTDTQYF. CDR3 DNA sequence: TGCGCCAGCAGCCAAGCCGGGACACCAACCACAGATACGCAGTATTTT.

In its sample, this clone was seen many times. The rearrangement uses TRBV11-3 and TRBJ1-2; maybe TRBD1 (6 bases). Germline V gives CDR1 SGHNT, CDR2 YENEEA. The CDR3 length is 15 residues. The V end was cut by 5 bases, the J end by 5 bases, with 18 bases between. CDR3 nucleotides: TGTGCCAGCAGCCCATCGGACAGCCTTCTGTATGGCTACACCTTC. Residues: CASSPSDSLLYGYTF.

CDR3 in amino acids: CASSKGRPAGKNEQFF. The CDR3 bases are TGTGCCAGCAGCAAAGGAAGGCCGGCGGGGAAGAATGAGCAGTTCTTC. The gene calls are TRBV21-1 and TRBJ2-1; the listed D gene, TRBD2, was not tested against the DNA. TRBV21-1 is an annotated pseudogene. This CDR3 has 16 amino acids.

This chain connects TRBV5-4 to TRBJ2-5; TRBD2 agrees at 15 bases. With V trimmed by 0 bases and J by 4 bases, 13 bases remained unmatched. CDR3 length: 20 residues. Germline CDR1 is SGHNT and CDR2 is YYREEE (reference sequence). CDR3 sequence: CASSLDTEPGLAGGRETQYF. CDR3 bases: TGTGCCAGCAGCTTGGATACCGAACCGGGACTAGCGGGAGGTAGAGAGACCCAGTACTTC. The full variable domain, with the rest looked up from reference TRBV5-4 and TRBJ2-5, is ETGVTQSPTHLIKTRGQQVTLRCSSQSGHNTVSWYQQALGQGPQFIFQYYREEENGRGNFPPRFSGLQFPNYSSELNVNALELDDSALYLCASSLDTEPGLAGGRETQYFGPGTRLLVL.

CDR3 nucleotide sequence: TGTGCCAGCAGTGAACTGGACACGAGGGGGGGGAATGAGCAGTTCTTC. It specifies CASSELDTRGGNEQFF. The chain employs TRBV2 and TRBJ2-1, with D perhaps TRBD2 (7 bases). Trimming removed 2 bases from V and 7 bases from J, with 18 bases in between. The CDR3 loop spans 16 amino acids. The V gene's germline CDR1 is SNHLY and CDR2 FYNNEI.

CDR3 loop: CASGPNGVGNTIYF. DNA for the CDR3: TGTGCCAGCGGCCCTAACGGGGTTGGAAACACCATATATTTT. The V call is TRBV6-5, the J call TRBJ1-3; D unclear. CDR1 MNHEY and CDR2 SVGAGI come from the germline V gene. Trimming stripped 8 bases from V and 3 bases from J, with 14 bases between. The CDR3 is 14 amino acids.

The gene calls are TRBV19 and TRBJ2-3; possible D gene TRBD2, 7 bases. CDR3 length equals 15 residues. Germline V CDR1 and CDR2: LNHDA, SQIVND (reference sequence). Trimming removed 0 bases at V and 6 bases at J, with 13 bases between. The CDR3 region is CASSIDPRGADTQYF. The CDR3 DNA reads TGTGCCAGTAGTATAGACCCCCGGGGGGCCGATACGCAGTATTTT.

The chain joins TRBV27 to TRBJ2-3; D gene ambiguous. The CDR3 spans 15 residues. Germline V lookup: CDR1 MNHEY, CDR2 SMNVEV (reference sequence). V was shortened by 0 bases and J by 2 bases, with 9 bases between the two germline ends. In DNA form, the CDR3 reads TGTGCCAGCAGTTTATCGCTACCTTACACAGATACGCAGTATTTT. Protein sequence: CASSLSLPYTDTQYF.

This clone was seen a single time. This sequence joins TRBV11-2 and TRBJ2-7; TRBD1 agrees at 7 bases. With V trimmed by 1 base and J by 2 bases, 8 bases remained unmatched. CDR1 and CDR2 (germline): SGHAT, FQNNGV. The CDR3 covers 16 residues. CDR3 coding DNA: TGTGCCAGCAGCTTAGTAGAAGGGACAGTCACCTACGAGCAGTACTTC. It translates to CASSLVEGTVTYEQYF.

The CDR3 nucleotides are TGTGCCAGCAGCCCGACACAAACTAGCGGGAGGAAAGAGACCCAGTACTTC. Translation: CASSPTQTSGRKETQYF. V and J are TRBV3-1 (or the pseudogene TRBV3-2) and TRBJ2-5, with TRBD2 matching over 12 bases. The germline CDR1 and CDR2 sequences are LGHDT and YNNKEL (reference sequence). The CDR3 sequence is 17 residues long. Unmatched junction bases numbered 9, after V lost 4 bases and J lost 3 bases.

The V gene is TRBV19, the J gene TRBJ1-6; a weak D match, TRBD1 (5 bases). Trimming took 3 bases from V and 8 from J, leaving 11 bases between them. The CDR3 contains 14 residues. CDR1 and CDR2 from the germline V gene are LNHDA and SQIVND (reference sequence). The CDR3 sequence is CASSIQGGDSPLHF. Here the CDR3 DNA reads TGTGCCAGTAGTATTCAGGGAGGAGATTCACCCCTCCACTTT.

The CDR3 DNA follows: TGTGCCAGTAGTATAATTCGGAGAAACACTGAAGCTTTCTTT. It yields the protein CASSIIRRNTEAFF. The rearrangement links TRBV19 to TRBJ1-1; no definite D call. Germline assignment: CDR1 LNHDA and CDR2 SQIVND (reference sequence). With 2 bases removed from V and 2 bases from J, the gap between germline ends came to 9 bases. The CDR3 consists of 14 residues.

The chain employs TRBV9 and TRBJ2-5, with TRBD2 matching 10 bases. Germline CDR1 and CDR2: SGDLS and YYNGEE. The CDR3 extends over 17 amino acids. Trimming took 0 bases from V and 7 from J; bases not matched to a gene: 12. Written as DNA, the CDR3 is TGTGCCAGCAGCGTAGGGACTAGCGGACTCCAGAAATGGACCCAGTACTTC. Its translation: CASSVGTSGLQKWTQYF.

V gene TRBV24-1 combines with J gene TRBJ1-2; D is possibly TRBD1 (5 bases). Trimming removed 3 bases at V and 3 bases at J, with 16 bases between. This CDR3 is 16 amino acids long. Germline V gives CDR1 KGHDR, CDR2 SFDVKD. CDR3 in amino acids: CATSDGGEAVDYGYTF. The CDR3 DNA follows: TGTGCCACCAGTGATGGGGGGGAGGCGGTGGACTATGGCTACACCTTC.

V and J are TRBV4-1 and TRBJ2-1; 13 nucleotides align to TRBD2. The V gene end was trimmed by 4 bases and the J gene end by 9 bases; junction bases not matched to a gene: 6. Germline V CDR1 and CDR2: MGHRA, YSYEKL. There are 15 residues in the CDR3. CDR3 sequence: CASSPGTSGASEQFF. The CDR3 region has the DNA TGCGCCAGCAGCCCAGGGACTAGCGGGGCAAGTGAGCAGTTCTTC.

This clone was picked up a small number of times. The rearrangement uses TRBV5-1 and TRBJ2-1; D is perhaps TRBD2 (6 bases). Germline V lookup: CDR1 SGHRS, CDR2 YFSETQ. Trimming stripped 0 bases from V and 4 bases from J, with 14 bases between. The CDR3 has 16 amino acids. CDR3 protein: CASSLAFSGPYNEQFF. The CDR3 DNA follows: TGCGCCAGCAGCTTGGCCTTTAGCGGTCCTTACAATGAGCAGTTCTTC.

The CDR3 DNA reads TGTGCCAGCAGCTTAGCGCGTGAGGGGGCAAGCGGAACCTACAATGAGCAGTTCTTC. Translation: CASSLAREGASGTYNEQFF. The chain has TRBV7-9 and TRBJ2-1, with 7 bases lining up with TRBD1. This CDR3 region has 19 residues. Per germline, CDR1 SEHNR and CDR2 FQNEAQ (reference sequence). V gave up 0 bases and J gave up 2 bases; unmatched junction bases: 13.

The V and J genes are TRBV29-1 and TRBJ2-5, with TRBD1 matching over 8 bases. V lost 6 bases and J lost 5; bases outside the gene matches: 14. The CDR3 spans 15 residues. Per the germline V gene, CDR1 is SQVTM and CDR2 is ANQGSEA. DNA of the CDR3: TGCAGCGTGCAGGAAGCCCAGGGGGCCGGCGAGACCCAGTACTTC. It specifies CSVQEAQGAGETQYF.

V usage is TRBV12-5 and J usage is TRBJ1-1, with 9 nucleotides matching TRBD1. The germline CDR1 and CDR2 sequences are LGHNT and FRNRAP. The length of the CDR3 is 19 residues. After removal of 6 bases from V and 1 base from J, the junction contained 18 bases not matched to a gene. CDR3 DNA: TGTGCTAGTGGCCCTAATACCACAGGGGGCCAGAACTGGAACACTGAAGCTTTCTTT. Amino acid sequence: CASGPNTTGGQNWNTEAFF.

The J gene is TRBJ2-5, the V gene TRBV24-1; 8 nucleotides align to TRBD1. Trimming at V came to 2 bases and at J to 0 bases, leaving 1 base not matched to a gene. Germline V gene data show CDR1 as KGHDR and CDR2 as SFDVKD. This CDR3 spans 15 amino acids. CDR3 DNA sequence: TGTGCCACCAGTGATTGGGGACAGGACCAAGAGACCCAGTACTTC. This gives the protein CATSDWGQDQETQYF.